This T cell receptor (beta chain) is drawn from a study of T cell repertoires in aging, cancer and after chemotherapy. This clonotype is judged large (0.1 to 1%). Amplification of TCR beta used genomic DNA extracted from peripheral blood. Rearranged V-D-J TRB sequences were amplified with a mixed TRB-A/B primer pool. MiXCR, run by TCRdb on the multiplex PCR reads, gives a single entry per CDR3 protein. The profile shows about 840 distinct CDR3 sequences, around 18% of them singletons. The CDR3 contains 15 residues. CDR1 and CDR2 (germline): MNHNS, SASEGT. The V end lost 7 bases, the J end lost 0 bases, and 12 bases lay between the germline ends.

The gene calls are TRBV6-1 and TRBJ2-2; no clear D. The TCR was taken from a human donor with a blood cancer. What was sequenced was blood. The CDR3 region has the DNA TGTGCCAGCAATCATGAGACGGCGAACACCGGGGAGCTGTTTTTT. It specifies CASNHETANTGELFF.